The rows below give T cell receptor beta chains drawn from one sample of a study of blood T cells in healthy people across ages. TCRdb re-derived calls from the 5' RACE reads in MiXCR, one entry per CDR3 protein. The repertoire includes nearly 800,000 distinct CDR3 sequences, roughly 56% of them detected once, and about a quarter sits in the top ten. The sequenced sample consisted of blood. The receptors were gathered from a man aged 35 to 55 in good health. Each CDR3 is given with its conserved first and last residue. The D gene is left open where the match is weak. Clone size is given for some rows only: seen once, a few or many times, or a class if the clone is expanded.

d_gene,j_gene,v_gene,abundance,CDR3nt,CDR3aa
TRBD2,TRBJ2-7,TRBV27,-,TGTGCCAGCAGTTTATCTGATCTTTCACTAGCGGGACAGCCCTACGAGCAGTACTTC,CASSLSDLSLAGQPYEQYF
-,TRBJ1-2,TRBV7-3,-,TGTGCCAGCAGCTCTGGCTTGGGATCCTATGGCTACACCTTC,CASSSGLGSYGYTF
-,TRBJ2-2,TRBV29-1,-,TGCAGCGTTGAAGGGAACACCGGGGAGCTGTTTTTT,CSVEGNTGELFF
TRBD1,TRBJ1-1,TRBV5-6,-,TGTGCCAGCAGCTTGGGGGACAGGGGAAACACTGAAGCTTTCTTT,CASSLGDRGNTEAFF
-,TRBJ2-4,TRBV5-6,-,TGTGCCAGCAGCTTCTCGACTGGGGACATTCAGTACTTC,CASSFSTGDIQYF
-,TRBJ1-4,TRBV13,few,TGTGCCAGCAGCTTAAACGGGGAGAGCCTTAATGAAAAACTGTTTTTT,CASSLNGESLNEKLFF
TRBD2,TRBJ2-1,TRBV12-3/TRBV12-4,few,TGTGCCAGCAGGCAAACTAGCGGGAGAAACGATGAGCAGTTCTTC,CASRQTSGRNDEQFF
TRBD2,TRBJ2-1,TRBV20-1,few,TGCAGTGCTAGAGTTCCTTTGGGACTAGCTGATGAGCAGTTCTTC,CSARVPLGLADEQFF
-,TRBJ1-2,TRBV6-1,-,TGTGCCAGCAGTGATTTTTGGGGTAGTGACTATGGCTACACCTTC,CASSDFWGSDYGYTF
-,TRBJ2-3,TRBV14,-,TGTGCCAGCAGCCTTGACAGGACCCCCACAGATACGCAGTATTTT,CASSLDRTPTDTQYF
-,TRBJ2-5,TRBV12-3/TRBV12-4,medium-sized,TGTGCCAGCAGTTTGGTAGAGACCCAGTACTTC,CASSLVETQYF
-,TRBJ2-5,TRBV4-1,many,TGCGCCAGCAGCCGAGGGCGTAAAGAGACCCAGTACTTC,CASSRGRKETQYF
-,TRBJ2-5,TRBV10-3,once,TGTGCCATCAGTGAGTCGATGGGCAGTCAAGAGACCCAGTACTTC,CAISESMGSQETQYF
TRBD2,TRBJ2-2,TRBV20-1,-,TGCAGTGCTAGAGATGGGGGGAGGGTGAACACCGGGGAGCTGTTTTTT,CSARDGGRVNTGELFF
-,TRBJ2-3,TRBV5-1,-,TGCGCCAGTATCAGTAGTGAGGGGCCAGATACGCAGTATTTT,CASISSEGPDTQYF
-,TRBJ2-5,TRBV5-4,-,TGTGCCAGCAGCTTGCAGGGCAGGGTGCGGGAGACCCAGTACTTC,CASSLQGRVRETQYF
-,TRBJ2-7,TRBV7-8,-,TGTGCCAGCAGCCGAACCACATCGGCTGGGGTGTACTACGAGCAGTACTTC,CASSRTTSAGVYYEQYF
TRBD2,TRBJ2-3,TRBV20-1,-,TGCAGTGCTAGAGTGTTGCGGGAGACTCCAGATACGCAGTATTTT,CSARVLRETPDTQYF
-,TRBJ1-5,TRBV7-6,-,TGTGCCAGCAGCTTATCTTGGGGGGGCGATCAGCCCCAGCATTTT,CASSLSWGGDQPQHF
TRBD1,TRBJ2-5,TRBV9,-,TGTGCCAGCAGCGGTAGGACAGGGGTGGCAGAGACCCAGTACTTC,CASSGRTGVAETQYF
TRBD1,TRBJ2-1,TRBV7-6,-,TGTGCCAGCAGCCGGGACAGGGATGGGAGCGATGAGCAGTTCTTC,CASSRDRDGSDEQFF
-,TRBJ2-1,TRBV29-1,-,TGCACCGGGTGGAGCTCCTACAATGAGCAGTTCTTC,CTGWSSYNEQFF
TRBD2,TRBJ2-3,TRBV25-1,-,TGTGCCAGCAGTTCCCTAGCGGGAGCCGCAGATACGCAGTATTTT,CASSSLAGAADTQYF
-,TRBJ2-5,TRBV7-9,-,TGTGCCAGCAGCCCCGGGCCTACCCTGGAGACCCAGTACTTC,CASSPGPTLETQYF
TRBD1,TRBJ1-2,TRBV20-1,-,TGCAGTGCTAAAGGGGGGACAGGGCCCGGCTACACCTTC,CSAKGGTGPGYTF
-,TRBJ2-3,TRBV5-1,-,TGCGCCAGCAGCTTCTCCCAGAGCACAGATACGCAGTATTTT,CASSFSQSTDTQYF
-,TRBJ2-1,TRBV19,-,TGTGCCAGTAGTATTTCGCGGGATTTGACGGTAGGTGAGCAGTTCTTC,CASSISRDLTVGEQFF
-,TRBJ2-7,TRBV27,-,TGTGCCAGCAGGCACCGGGACGGAAGCTACGAGCAGTACTTC,CASRHRDGSYEQYF
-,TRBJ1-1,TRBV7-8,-,TGTGCCAGCAGCCCCAGACAGGAGAGGAACACTGAAGCTTTCTTT,CASSPRQERNTEAFF
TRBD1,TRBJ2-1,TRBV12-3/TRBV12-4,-,TGTGCCAGCAGTCGGGACAGGGGGAAAAGTGAGCAGTTCTTC,CASSRDRGKSEQFF
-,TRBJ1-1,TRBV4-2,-,TGTGCCAGCAGCCAAGATATGGTCCGGGGAACTGAAGCTTTCTTT,CASSQDMVRGTEAFF
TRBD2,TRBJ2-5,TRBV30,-,TGTGCCTGGAGTGTGGGGACTATAGGGGAGACCCAGTACTTC,CAWSVGTIGETQYF
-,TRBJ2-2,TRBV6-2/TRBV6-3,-,TGTGCCAGCAGGCCTCGACAGTACACCGGGGAGCTGTTTTTT,CASRPRQYTGELFF
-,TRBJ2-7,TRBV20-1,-,TGCAGTGCTAGAGGGGCAGGGCATCTAAACGAGCAGTACTTC,CSARGAGHLNEQYF
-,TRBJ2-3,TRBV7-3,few,TGTGCCAGCAGCTTAACGGGAGGACAGACAGATACGCAGTATTTT,CASSLTGGQTDTQYF
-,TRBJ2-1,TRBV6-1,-,TGTGCCAGCATCACAGGGGACTCCTACAACGAGCAGTTCTTC,CASITGDSYNEQFF
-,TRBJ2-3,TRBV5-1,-,TGCGCCAGCAGCTCGGACAGAGATACGCAGTATTTT,CASSSDRDTQYF
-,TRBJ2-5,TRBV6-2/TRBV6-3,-,TGTGCCAGCACCTCTCGGGCGACATTGTGGGTTCGGTACTTC,CASTSRATLWVRYF
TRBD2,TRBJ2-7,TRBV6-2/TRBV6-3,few,TGTGCCAGCACCTTGACTAGCGGAAGGCACTACGAGCAGTACTTC,CASTLTSGRHYEQYF
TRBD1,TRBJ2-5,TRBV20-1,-,TGCAGTGCTAGAGCGGGGACAGGGTGGGAGACCCAGTACTTC,CSARAGTGWETQYF
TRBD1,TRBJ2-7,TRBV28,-,TGTGCCAGCAGTATTCAGGGGGCCTCCTACGAGCAGTACTTC,CASSIQGASYEQYF
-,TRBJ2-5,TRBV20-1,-,TGCAGTGCTAGGTATCGTAATGAGCAGTACTTC,CSARYRNEQYF
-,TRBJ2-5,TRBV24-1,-,TGTGCCACCAGTGGGGCGGGGCAAGAGACCCAGTACTTC,CATSGAGQETQYF
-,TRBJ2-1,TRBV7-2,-,TGTGCCAGCAGCTTTAAGGCGGAAATAATGATCAATGAGCAGTTCTTC,CASSFKAEIMINEQFF
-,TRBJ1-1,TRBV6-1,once,TGTGCCAGCAGTGAAGTTTACCAGGGGAGGGGAGCTTTCTTT,CASSEVYQGRGAFF
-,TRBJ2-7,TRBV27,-,TGTGCCAGCAGTTTAAAACAGGGAACCCACAATGAGCAGTACTTC,CASSLKQGTHNEQYF